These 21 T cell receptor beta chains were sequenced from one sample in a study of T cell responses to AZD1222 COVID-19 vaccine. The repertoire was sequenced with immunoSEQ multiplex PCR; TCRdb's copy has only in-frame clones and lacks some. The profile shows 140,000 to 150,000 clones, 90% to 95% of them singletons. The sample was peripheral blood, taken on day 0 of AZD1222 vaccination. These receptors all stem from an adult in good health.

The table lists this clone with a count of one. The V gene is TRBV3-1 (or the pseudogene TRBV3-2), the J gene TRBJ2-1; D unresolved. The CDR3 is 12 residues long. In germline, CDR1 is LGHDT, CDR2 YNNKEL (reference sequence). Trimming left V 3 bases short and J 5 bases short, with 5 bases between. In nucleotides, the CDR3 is TGTGCCAGCAGCCATTTAGACAATGAGCAGTTCTTC. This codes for CASSHLDNEQFF.

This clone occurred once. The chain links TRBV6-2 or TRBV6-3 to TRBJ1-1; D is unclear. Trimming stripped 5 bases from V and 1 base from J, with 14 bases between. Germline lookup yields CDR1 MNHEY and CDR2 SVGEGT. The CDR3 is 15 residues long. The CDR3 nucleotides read TGTGCCAGCAGTGGACGGCAGGACTCGAACACTGAAGCTTTCTTT. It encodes CASSGRQDSNTEAFF.

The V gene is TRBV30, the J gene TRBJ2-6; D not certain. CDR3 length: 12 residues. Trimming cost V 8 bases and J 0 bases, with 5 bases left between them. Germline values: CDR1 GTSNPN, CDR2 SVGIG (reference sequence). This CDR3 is CARDSGANVLTF. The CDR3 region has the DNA TGTGCCCGAGACTCTGGGGCCAACGTCCTGACTTTC.

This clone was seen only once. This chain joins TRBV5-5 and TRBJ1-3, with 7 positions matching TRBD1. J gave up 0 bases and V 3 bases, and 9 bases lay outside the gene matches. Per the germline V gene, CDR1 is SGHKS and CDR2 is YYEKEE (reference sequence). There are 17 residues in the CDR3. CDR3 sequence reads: CASSSPDRFYSGNTIYF. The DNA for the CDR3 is TGTGCCAGCAGCTCGCCGGACAGGTTCTACTCTGGAAACACCATATATTTT.

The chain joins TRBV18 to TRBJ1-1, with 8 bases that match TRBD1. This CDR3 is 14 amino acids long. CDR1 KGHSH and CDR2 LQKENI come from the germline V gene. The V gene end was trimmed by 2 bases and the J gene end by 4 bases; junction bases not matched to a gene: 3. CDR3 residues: CASSPFDRGTEAFF. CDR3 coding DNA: TGTGCCAGCTCACCATTCGACAGGGGCACTGAAGCTTTCTTT.

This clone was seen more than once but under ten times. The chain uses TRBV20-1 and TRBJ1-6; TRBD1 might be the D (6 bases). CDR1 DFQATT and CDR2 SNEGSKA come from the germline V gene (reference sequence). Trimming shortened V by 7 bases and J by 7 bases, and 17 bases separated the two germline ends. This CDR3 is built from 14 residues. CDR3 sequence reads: CSVSKTGYNSPLHF. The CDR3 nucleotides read TGCAGTGTTAGTAAAACAGGGTACAATTCACCCCTCCACTTT.

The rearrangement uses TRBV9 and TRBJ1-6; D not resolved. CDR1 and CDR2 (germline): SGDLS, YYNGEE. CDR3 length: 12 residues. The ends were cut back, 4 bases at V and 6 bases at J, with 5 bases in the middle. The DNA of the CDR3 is TGTGCCAGCAGCAACTTTAATTCACCCCTCCACTTT. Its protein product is CASSNFNSPLHF.

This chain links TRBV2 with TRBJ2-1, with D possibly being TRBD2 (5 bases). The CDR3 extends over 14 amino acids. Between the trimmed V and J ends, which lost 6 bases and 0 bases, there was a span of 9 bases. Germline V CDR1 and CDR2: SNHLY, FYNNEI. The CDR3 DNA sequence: TGTGCCAGCAGGCGGGCAAGCTCCTACAATGAGCAGTTCTTC. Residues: CASRRASSYNEQFF.

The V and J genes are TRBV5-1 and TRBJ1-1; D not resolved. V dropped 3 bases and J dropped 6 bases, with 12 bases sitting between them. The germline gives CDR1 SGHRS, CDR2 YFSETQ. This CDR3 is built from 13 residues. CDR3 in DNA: TGCGCCAGCAGCTGGGCACAGAGATCTGAAGCTTTCTTT. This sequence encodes CASSWAQRSEAFF.

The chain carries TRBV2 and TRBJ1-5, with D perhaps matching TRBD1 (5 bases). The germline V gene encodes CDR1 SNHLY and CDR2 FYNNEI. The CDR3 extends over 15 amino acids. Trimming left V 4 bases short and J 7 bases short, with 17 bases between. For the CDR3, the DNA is TGTGCCAGCAGTGGGGGCCTTATCGGAGGGCAGCCCCAGCATTTT. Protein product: CASSGGLIGGQPQHF.

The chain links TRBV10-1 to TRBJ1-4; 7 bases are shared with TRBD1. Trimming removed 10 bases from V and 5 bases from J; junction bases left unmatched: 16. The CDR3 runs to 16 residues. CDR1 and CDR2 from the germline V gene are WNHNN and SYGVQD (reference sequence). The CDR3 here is CAKSSGQEEANEKLFF. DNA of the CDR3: TGCGCCAAATCGTCCGGACAGGAGGAAGCCAATGAAAAACTGTTTTTT.

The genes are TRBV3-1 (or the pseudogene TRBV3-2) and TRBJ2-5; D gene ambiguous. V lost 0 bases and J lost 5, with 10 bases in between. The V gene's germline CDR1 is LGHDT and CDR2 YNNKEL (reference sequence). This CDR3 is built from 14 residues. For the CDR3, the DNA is TGTGCCAGCAGCCAAGAAGGCAGAATGGAGACCCAGTACTTC. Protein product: CASSQEGRMETQYF.

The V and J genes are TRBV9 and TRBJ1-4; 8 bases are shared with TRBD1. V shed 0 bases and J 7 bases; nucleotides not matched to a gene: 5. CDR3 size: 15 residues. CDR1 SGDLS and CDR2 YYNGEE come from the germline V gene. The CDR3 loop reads CASSVGTGGVEKLFF. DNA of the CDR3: TGTGCCAGCAGCGTAGGAACAGGGGGGGTTGAAAAACTGTTTTTT.

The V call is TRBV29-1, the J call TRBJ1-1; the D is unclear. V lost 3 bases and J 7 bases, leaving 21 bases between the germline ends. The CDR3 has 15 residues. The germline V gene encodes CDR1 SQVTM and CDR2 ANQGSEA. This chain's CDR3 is CSVEYRMPLEVEAFF. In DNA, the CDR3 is TGCAGCGTTGAGTACAGAATGCCTTTGGAGGTTGAAGCTTTCTTT.

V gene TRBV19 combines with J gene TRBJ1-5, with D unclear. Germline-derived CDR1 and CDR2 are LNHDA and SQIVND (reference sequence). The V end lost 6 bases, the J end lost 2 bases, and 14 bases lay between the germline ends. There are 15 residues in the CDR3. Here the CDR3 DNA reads TGTGCCAGTAGCCCAGCCGGCGTGGGCAATCAGCCCCAGCATTTT. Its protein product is CASSPAGVGNQPQHF. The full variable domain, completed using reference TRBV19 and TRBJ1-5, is DGGITQSPKYLFRKEGQNVTLSCEQNLNHDAMYWYRQDPGQGLRLIYYSQIVNDFQKGDIAEGYSVSREKKESFPLTVTSAQKNPTAFYLCASSPAGVGNQPQHFGDGTRLSIL.

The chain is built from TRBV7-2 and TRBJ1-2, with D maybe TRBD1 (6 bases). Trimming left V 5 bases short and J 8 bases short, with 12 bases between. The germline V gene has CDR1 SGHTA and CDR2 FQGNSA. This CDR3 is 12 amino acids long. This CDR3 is CASSRSGAGYTF. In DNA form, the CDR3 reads TGTGCCAGCAGCCGATCGGGGGCCGGCTACACCTTC.

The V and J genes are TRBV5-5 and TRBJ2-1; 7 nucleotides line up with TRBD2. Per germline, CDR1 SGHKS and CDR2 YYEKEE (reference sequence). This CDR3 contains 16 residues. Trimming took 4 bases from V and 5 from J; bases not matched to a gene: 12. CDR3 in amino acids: CASSISGERVNNEQFF. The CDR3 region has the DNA TGTGCCAGCAGCATCAGCGGGGAAAGGGTGAACAATGAGCAGTTCTTC. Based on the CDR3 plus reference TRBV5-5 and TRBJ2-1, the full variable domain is DAGVTQSPTHLIKTRGQQVTLRCSPISGHKSVSWYQQVLGQGPQFIFQYYEKEERGRGNFPDRFSARQFPNYSSELNVNALLLGDSALYLCASSISGERVNNEQFFGPGTRLTVL.

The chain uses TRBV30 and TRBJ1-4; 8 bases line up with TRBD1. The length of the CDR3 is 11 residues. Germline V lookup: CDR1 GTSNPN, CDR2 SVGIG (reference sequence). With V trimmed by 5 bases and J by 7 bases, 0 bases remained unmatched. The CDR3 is CAWDRGEKLFF. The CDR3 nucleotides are TGTGCCTGGGACAGGGGTGAAAAACTGTTTTTT. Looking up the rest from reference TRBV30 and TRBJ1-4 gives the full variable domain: SQTIHQWPATLVQPVGSPLSLECTVEGTSNPNLYWYRQAAGRGLQLLFYSVGIGQISSEVPQNLSASRPQDRQFILSSKKLLLSDSGFYLCAWDRGEKLFFGSGTQLSVL.

CDR3 nucleotide sequence: TGTGCCAGTAGTATTAACGGGGGGGCCGATGAGCAGTTCTTC. It is translated as CASSINGGADEQFF. The rearrangement links TRBV19 to TRBJ2-1; 8 bases are a match to TRBD2. Germline lookup yields CDR1 LNHDA and CDR2 SQIVND (reference sequence). V gave up 3 bases and J gave up 8 bases; unmatched junction bases: 6. The CDR3 loop spans 14 amino acids.

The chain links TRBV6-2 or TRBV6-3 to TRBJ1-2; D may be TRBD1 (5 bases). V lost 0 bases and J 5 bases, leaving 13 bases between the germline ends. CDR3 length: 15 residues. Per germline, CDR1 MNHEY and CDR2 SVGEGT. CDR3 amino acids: CASSYSISGPYGYTF. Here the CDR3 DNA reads TGTGCCAGCAGTTACTCGATTTCAGGGCCGTATGGCTACACCTTC.

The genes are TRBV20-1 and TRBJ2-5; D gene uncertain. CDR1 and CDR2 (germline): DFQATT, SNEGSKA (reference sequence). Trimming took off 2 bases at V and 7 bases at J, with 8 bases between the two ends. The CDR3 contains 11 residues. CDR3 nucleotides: TGCAGTGCTAGATCCGACCCGACCCAGTACTTC. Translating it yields CSARSDPTQYF.